A selection of T cell receptor beta chains follows, all from one sample in a study of T cell responses to AZD1222 COVID-19 vaccine. Using immunoSEQ multiplex PCR, the repertoire was profiled, and TCRdb retains in-frame clones only, with some absent. The profile shows 100,000 to 150,000 clones, around 91% of them singletons. Sample: peripheral blood, taken on day 0 of MenACWY control vaccination. Receptors were obtained from an adult in good health. CDR3s include the opening cysteine and the closing phenylalanine or tryptophan. D genes are given only for firm matches. Part of the rows lack a size; the others show once, few, many or a class for expanded clones.

D gene: -
clone size: -
J gene: TRBJ1-2
V gene: TRBV4-3
CDR3 DNA: TGCGCCAGCAGCCAAGATCTCTATGGCTACACCTTC
CDR3 protein: CASSQDLYGYTF

D gene: -
clone size: -
J gene: TRBJ2-1
V gene: TRBV28
CDR3 DNA: TGTGCCAGCAGTTTATCATTTGAGCAGTTCTTC
CDR3 protein: CASSLSFEQFF

D gene: -
clone size: -
J gene: TRBJ2-1
V gene: TRBV14
CDR3 DNA: TGTGCCAGCAGCCAAGAGGGGGTAGCTGTCGCCTACAATGAGCAGTTCTTC
CDR3 protein: CASSQEGVAVAYNEQFF

D gene: TRBD1
clone size: -
J gene: TRBJ1-1
V gene: TRBV7-2
CDR3 DNA: TGTGCCAGCAGCTTATTATCTCTGGGACAGGGGAACACTGAAGCTTTCTTT
CDR3 protein: CASSLLSLGQGNTEAFF

D gene: TRBD1
clone size: -
J gene: TRBJ1-6
V gene: TRBV2
CDR3 DNA: TGTGCCAGCAGGCCGGGACAGTCCTATAATTCACCCCTCCACTTT
CDR3 protein: CASRPGQSYNSPLHF

D gene: -
clone size: -
J gene: TRBJ2-1
V gene: TRBV18
CDR3 DNA: TGTGCCAGCTCAAGCCAGGGGCTTGCCTTCTACAATGAGCAGTTCTTC
CDR3 protein: CASSSQGLAFYNEQFF

D gene: -
clone size: -
J gene: TRBJ2-3
V gene: TRBV5-1
CDR3 DNA: TGCGCCAGCAGCCAAACGGGAGACAGGGCAGATACGCAGTATTTT
CDR3 protein: CASSQTGDRADTQYF

D gene: -
clone size: -
J gene: TRBJ2-1
V gene: TRBV28
CDR3 DNA: TGTGCCAGCAGTTTTTTCAGCTATGAGCAGTTCTTC
CDR3 protein: CASSFFSYEQFF

D gene: -
clone size: -
J gene: TRBJ2-7
V gene: TRBV27
CDR3 DNA: TGTGCCAGCAGTGACGCACGGGAGCAGTACTTC
CDR3 protein: CASSDAREQYF

D gene: TRBD2
clone size: -
J gene: TRBJ2-4
V gene: TRBV24-1
CDR3 DNA: TGTGCCACCAGTGACACCCGGCTAGCGGGGGGTAACATTCAGTACTTC
CDR3 protein: CATSDTRLAGGNIQYF

D gene: -
clone size: -
J gene: TRBJ2-2
V gene: TRBV9
CDR3 DNA: TGTGCCAGCAGCGTAGGGGGGTCCTCGTCCGGGGAGCTGTTTTTT
CDR3 protein: CASSVGGSSSGELFF

D gene: -
clone size: -
J gene: TRBJ2-5
V gene: TRBV7-9
CDR3 DNA: TGTGCCAGCAGCTTCCCGGTCCGGGAGACCCAGTACTTC
CDR3 protein: CASSFPVRETQYF

D gene: -
clone size: -
J gene: TRBJ2-7
V gene: TRBV21-1
CDR3 DNA: TGTGCCAGCAGCCCTCTCGTCCCCGGGGCCCCCTACGAGCAGTACTTC
CDR3 protein: CASSPLVPGAPYEQYF

D gene: -
clone size: once
J gene: TRBJ1-4
V gene: TRBV19
CDR3 DNA: TGTGCCAGTAGTAGCCGGACTGCAACTAATGAAAAACTGTTTTTT
CDR3 protein: CASSSRTATNEKLFF

D gene: TRBD1
clone size: -
J gene: TRBJ2-2
V gene: TRBV19
CDR3 DNA: TGTGCCAGTAGTTCGGACAGGGGGCGGACCGGGGAGCTGTTTTTT
CDR3 protein: CASSSDRGRTGELFF

D gene: TRBD2
clone size: once
J gene: TRBJ2-3
V gene: TRBV11-2
CDR3 DNA: TGTGCCAGCAGCTTATTGTCGGGAGGCGGCCTTTTGGATACGCAGTATTTT
CDR3 protein: CASSLLSGGGLLDTQYF

D gene: TRBD2
clone size: -
J gene: TRBJ2-5
V gene: TRBV11-3
CDR3 DNA: TGTGCCAGCAGCTTAAGCCTAGCGGGGGAGCAAGAGACCCAGTACTTC
CDR3 protein: CASSLSLAGEQETQYF

D gene: -
clone size: -
J gene: TRBJ2-5
V gene: TRBV24-1
CDR3 DNA: TGTGCCACCAGTGACTTTGGCGAGGACTCGGCGGAAGAGACCCAGTACTTC
CDR3 protein: CATSDFGEDSAEETQYF

D gene: -
clone size: -
J gene: TRBJ2-6
V gene: TRBV3-1/TRBV3-2
CDR3 DNA: TGTGCCAGCAGACAAGACGGGAACGTCCTGACTTTC
CDR3 protein: CASRQDGNVLTF

D gene: TRBD1
clone size: -
J gene: TRBJ1-5
V gene: TRBV7-8
CDR3 DNA: TGTGCCAGCAGCAAAACCAAGGGGACAGGGGGCAATCAGCCCCAGCATTTT
CDR3 protein: CASSKTKGTGGNQPQHF

D gene: -
clone size: -
J gene: TRBJ2-3
V gene: TRBV11-2
CDR3 DNA: TGTGCCAGCAGCCCCCGGACTAGCACAGATACGCAGTATTTT
CDR3 protein: CASSPRTSTDTQYF

D gene: -
clone size: -
J gene: TRBJ1-2
V gene: TRBV6-1
CDR3 DNA: TGTGCCAGCAGTGAAAAAGGGACCTATGGCTACACCTTC
CDR3 protein: CASSEKGTYGYTF

D gene: -
clone size: -
J gene: TRBJ1-1
V gene: TRBV7-9
CDR3 DNA: TGTGCTGGCGGCAGAGCCACTTCGTTGAACACTGAAGCTTTCTTT
CDR3 protein: CAGGRATSLNTEAFF

D gene: TRBD2
clone size: -
J gene: TRBJ2-1
V gene: TRBV5-6
CDR3 DNA: TGTGCCAGCAGCGCCCGACTAGCGGGAGGACAGTACAATGAGCAGTTCTTC
CDR3 protein: CASSARLAGGQYNEQFF

D gene: -
clone size: -
J gene: TRBJ2-5
V gene: TRBV24-1
CDR3 DNA: TGTGCCACCAGTGAGTCTAGAGGCACGGAGACCCAGTACTTC
CDR3 protein: CATSESRGTETQYF

D gene: TRBD1
clone size: -
J gene: TRBJ2-7
V gene: TRBV28
CDR3 DNA: TGTGCCAGCAGTTTACGACAAGTATCCGGGACAGGTTACGAGCAGTACTTC
CDR3 protein: CASSLRQVSGTGYEQYF

D gene: TRBD2
clone size: -
J gene: TRBJ2-1
V gene: TRBV7-2
CDR3 DNA: TGTGCCAGCAGACCCCTACGGGGGGGCAGGGGAGATGAGCAGTTCTTC
CDR3 protein: CASRPLRGGRGDEQFF

D gene: -
clone size: -
J gene: TRBJ1-1
V gene: TRBV6-5
CDR3 DNA: TGTGCCACGGCTAGGGTAGGGGGCACTGAAGCTTTCTTT
CDR3 protein: CATARVGGTEAFF

D gene: -
clone size: few
J gene: TRBJ1-4
V gene: TRBV7-3
CDR3 DNA: TGTGCCAGCAGCTTATACCCAGGTGAAAAACTGTTTTTT
CDR3 protein: CASSLYPGEKLFF

D gene: -
clone size: once
J gene: TRBJ1-1
V gene: TRBV18
CDR3 DNA: TGTGCCAGCTCACCAACAGGCGACACTGAAGCTTTCTTT
CDR3 protein: CASSPTGDTEAFF

D gene: -
clone size: -
J gene: TRBJ1-1
V gene: TRBV15
CDR3 DNA: TGTGCCACCAGCCCTGGTTCGGGGGGGCTCACTGAAGCTTTCTTT
CDR3 protein: CATSPGSGGLTEAFF

D gene: TRBD2
clone size: -
J gene: TRBJ2-7
V gene: TRBV28
CDR3 DNA: TGTGCCAGCAGTTTGCCCCAAAGACTAGCGGTTGACGAGCAGTACTTC
CDR3 protein: CASSLPQRLAVDEQYF

D gene: -
clone size: -
J gene: TRBJ1-6
V gene: TRBV28
CDR3 DNA: TGTGCCACCCAGGGTCGTAATTCACCCCTCCACTTT
CDR3 protein: CATQGRNSPLHF